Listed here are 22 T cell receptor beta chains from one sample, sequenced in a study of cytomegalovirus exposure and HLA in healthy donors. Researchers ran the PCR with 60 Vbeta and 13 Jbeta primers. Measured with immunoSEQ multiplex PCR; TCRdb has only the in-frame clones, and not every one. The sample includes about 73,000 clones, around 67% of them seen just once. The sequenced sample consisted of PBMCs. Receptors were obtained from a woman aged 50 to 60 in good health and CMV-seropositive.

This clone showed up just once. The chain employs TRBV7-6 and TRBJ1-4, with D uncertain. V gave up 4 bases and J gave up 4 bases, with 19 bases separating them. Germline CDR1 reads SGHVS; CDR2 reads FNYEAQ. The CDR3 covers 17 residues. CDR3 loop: CASSSSWIGGHNEKLFF. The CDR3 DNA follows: TGTGCCAGCAGCTCCTCGTGGATAGGCGGTCATAATGAAAAACTGTTTTTT.

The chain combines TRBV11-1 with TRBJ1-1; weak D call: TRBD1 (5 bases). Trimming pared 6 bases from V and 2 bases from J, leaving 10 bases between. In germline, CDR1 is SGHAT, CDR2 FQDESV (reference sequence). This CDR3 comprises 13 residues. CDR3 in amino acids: CASRSDRNTEAFF. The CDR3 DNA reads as TGTGCCAGCAGGAGTGACAGAAACACTGAAGCTTTCTTT.

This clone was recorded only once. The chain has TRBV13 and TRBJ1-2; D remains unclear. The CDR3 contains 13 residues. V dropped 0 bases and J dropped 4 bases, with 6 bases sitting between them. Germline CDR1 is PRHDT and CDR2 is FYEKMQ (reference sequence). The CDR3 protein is CASSLGGGYGYTF. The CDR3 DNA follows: TGTGCCAGCAGCTTAGGCGGCGGCTATGGCTACACCTTC.

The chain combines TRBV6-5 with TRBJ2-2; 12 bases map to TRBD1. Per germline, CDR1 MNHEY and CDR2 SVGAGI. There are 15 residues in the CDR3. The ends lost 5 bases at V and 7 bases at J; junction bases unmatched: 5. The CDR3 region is CASSRGTGGGGELFF. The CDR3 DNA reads TGTGCCAGCAGTCGGGGGACAGGGGGCGGCGGGGAGCTGTTTTTT.

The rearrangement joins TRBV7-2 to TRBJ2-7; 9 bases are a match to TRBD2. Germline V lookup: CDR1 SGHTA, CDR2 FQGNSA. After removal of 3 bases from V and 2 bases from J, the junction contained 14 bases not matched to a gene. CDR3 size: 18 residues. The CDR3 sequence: CASSFSSGATFFTYEQYF. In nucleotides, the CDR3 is TGTGCCAGCAGCTTTTCTAGCGGGGCGACATTTTTTACCTACGAGCAGTACTTC.

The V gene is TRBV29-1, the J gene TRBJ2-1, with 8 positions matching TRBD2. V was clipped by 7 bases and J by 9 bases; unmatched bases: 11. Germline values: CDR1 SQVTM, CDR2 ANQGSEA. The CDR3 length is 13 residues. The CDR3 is CSANGGAGGEQFF. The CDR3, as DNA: TGCAGCGCAAATGGCGGGGCGGGGGGTGAGCAGTTCTTC.

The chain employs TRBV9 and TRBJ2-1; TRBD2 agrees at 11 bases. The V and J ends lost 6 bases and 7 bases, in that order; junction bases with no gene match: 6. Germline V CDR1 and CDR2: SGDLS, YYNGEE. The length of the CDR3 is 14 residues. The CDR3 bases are TGTGCCAGCAACTTAGCGGGGGGGCGGAATGAGCAGTTCTTC. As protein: CASNLAGGRNEQFF.

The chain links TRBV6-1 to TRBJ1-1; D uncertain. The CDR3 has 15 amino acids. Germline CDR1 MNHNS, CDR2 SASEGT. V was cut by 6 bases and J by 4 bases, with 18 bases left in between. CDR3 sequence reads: CASREFERGGTEAFF. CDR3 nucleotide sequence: TGTGCCAGCAGGGAGTTTGAGAGAGGAGGCACTGAAGCTTTCTTT.

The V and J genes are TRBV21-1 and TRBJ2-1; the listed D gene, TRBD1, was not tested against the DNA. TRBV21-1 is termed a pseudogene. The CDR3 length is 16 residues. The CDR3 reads CASSTRQGRTYNEQFF. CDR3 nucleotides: TGTGCCAGCAGCACTCGACAGGGGCGAACCTACAATGAGCAGTTCTTC.

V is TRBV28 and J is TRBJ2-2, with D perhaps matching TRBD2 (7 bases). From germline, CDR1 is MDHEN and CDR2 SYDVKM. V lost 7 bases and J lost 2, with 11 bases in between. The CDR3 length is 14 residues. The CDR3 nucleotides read TGTGCCAGCACGCGGGGGCAAAACACCGGGGAGCTGTTTTTT. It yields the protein CASTRGQNTGELFF.

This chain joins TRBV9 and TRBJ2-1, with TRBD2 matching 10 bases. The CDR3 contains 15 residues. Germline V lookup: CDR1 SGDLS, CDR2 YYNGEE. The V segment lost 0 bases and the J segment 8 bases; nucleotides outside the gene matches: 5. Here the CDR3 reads CASSVGGTSAYEQFF. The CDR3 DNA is TGTGCCAGCAGCGTAGGAGGGACTAGCGCGTATGAGCAGTTCTTC.

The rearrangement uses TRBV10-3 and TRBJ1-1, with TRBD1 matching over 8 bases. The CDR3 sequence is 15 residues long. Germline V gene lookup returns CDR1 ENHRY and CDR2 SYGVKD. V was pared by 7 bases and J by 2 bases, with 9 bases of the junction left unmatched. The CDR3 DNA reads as TGTGCCATCACTCCGACAGGGGACAGAAACACTGAAGCTTTCTTT. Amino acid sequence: CAITPTGDRNTEAFF.

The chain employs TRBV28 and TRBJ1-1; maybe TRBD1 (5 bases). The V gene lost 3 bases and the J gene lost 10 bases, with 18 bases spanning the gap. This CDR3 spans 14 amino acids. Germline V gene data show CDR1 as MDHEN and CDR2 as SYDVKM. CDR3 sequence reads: CASSLPSTGGSAFF. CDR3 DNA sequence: TGTGCCAGCAGTTTGCCCTCGACGGGGGGATCAGCTTTCTTT.

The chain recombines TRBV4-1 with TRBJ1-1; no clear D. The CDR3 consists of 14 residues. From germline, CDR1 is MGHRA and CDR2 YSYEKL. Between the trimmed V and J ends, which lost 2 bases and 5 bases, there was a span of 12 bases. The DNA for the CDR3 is TGCGCCAGCAGCCAATATGGTAGAGGGACTGAAGCTTTCTTT. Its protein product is CASSQYGRGTEAFF.

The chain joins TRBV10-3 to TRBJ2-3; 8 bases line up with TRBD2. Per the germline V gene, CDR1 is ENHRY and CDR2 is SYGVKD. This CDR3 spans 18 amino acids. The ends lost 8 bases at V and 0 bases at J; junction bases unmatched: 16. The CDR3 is CAIGRGGPAYPSTDTQYF. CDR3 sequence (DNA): TGTGCCATCGGTCGGGGGGGACCAGCTTACCCTAGCACAGATACGCAGTATTTT.

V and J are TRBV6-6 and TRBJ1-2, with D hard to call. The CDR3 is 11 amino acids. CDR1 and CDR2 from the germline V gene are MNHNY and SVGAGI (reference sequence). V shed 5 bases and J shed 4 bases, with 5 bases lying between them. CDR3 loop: CASSTAYGYTF. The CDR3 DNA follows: TGTGCCAGCAGTACAGCCTATGGCTACACCTTC.

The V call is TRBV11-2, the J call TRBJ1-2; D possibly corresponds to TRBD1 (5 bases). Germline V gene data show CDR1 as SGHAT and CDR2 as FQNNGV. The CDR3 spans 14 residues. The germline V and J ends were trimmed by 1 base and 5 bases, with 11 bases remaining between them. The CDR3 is CASSLVPGWYGYTF. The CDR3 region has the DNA TGTGCCAGCAGCTTAGTCCCAGGGTGGTATGGCTACACCTTC.

CDR3 in amino acids: CASSLDRAYNEQFF. The CDR3 DNA is TGTGCCAGCAGCCTCGACAGGGCCTACAATGAGCAGTTCTTC. The chain joins TRBV5-6 to TRBJ2-1; TRBD1 matches at 7 bases. Germline V CDR1 and CDR2: SGHDT, YYEEEE. J gave up 2 bases and V 4 bases, and 3 bases lay outside the gene matches. The CDR3 extends over 14 amino acids.

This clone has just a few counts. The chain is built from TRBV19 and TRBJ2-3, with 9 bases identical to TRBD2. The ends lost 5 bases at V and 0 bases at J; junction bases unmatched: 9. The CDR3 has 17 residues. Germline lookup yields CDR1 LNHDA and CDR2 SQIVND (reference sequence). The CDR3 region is CASSDGGLAGSTDTQYF. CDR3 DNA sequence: TGTGCCAGTAGTGATGGAGGGCTAGCGGGGAGCACAGATACGCAGTATTTT.

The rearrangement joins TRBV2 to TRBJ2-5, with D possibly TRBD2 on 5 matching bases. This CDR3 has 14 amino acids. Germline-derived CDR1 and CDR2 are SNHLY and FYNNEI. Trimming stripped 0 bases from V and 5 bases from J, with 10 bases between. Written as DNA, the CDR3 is TGTGCCAGCAGTGAAGCAAGGAGGTGGGAGACCCAGTACTTC. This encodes CASSEARRWETQYF.

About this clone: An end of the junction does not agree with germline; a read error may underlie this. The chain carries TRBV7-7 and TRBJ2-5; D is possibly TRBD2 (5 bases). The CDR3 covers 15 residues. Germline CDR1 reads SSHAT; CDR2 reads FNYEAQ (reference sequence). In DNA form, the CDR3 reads TGTGCTAGCAGCTTGCTCGGGGTCCAGTCGGAGACCCAGTACTTC. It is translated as CASSLLGVQSETQYF.

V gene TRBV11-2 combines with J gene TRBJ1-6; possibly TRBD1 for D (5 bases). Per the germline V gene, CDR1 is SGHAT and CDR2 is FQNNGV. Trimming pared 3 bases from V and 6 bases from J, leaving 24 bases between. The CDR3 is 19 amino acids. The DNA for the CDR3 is TGTGCCAGCAGCTTCCAGCCAGGGAGCGGGGGATGGGGTAATTCACCCCTCCACTTT. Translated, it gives CASSFQPGSGGWGNSPLHF.